Only a few counts were recorded for the clone carrying this T cell receptor (beta chain). These data are taken from a study of T cell repertoires in cytomegalovirus infection. TCRdb passed the reads through MiXCR, listing each CDR3 protein once. The sample lists about 530,000 distinct CDR3 sequences, approximately 26% occurring once. In germline, CDR1 is LGHNA, CDR2 YSLEER. The CDR3 runs 12 residues. The V gene lost 1 base and the J gene lost 6 bases, with 3 bases spanning the gap. Sequenced: PBMCs. The origin of this receptor is a human donor in good health (CMV status not recorded). Some clones in this sample may be carry-over from other donors' samples. The gene calls are TRBV4-3 and TRBJ2-2; the D is unclear. CDR3 in amino acids: CASSQVSGELFF. The CDR3 DNA reads as TGCGCCAGCAGCCAAGTATCCGGGGAGCTGTTTTTT.